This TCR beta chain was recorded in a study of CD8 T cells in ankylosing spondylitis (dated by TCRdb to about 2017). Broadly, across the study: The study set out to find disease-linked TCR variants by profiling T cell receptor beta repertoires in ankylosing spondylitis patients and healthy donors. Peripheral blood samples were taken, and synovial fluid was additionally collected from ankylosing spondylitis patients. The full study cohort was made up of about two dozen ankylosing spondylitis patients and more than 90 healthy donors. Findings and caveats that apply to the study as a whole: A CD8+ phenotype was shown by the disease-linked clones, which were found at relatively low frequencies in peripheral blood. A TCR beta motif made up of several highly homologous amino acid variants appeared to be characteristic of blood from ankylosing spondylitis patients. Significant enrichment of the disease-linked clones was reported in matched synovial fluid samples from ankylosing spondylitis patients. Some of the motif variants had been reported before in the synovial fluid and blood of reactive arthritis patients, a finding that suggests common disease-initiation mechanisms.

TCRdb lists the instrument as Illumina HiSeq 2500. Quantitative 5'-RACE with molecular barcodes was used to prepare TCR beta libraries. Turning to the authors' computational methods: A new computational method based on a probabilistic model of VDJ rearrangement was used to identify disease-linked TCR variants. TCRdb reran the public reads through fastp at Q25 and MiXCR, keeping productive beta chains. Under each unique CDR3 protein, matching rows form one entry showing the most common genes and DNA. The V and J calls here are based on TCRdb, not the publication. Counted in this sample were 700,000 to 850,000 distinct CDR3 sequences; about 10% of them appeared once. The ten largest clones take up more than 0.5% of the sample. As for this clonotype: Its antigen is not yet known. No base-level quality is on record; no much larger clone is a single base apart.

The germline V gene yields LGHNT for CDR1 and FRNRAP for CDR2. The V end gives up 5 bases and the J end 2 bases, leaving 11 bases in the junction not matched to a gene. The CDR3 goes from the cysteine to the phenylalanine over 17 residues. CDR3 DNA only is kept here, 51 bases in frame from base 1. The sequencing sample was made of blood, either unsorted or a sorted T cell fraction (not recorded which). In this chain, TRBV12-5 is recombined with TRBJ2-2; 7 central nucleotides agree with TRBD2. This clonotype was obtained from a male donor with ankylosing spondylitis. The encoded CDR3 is CASGIWGGSDNTGELFF. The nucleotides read TGTGCTAGTGGTATTTGGGGGGGTAGCGACAACACCGGGGAGCTGTTTTTT.